The T cell receptor (beta chain) under discussion was sequenced for a study of shared clonotypes between healthy human individuals. Study summary: The composition of the donors was a couple of women and a few men aged 18 to 49.

Splitting of each subset's genomic DNA was done evenly across several immunoSEQ plates. Data came from immunoSEQ multiplex PCR; TCRdb stores just in-frame clones and leaves some out. The sample includes approximately 2,300,000 clones, around 90% of them seen just once. This CDR3 contains 15 residues. Looked up from germline, CDR1 is SNHLY and CDR2 is FYNNEI. V lost 6 bases, J lost 7 bases, and 18 bases lay in between. CD45RA-negative memory and CD45RA+ naive subsets were split from the CD4+ cells. This clonotype was obtained from a man between 18 and 35 years old in good health. Some clones in this sample may be carry-over from other donors' samples. The chain employs TRBV2 and TRBJ2-2; the D is unclear. Sequencing was performed on naive CD4+ T cells from PBMCs. Subset specified: CD45RA+ positively selected. CDR3 amino acids: CASRDQRPRVGELFF. The CDR3 region has the DNA TGTGCCAGCAGGGATCAGAGGCCGCGAGTCGGGGAGCTGTTTTTT.